Given below is one TCR beta chain in context. No antigen is known for it. Trimming stripped 3 bases from V and 5 bases from J, with 13 bases between. This CDR3 has 14 amino acids. Looked up from germline, CDR1 is WSHSY and CDR2 is SAAADI. This record comes from a study of OX40 agonist ivuxolimab in advanced cancers. Whole-study context: Patients enrolled in dose escalation were diagnosed with hepatocellular carcinoma, melanoma, renal cell or head and neck cancer.

Data came from immunoSEQ multiplex PCR; TCRdb stores just in-frame clones and leaves some out. The repertoire holds some 78,000 clones, with 85% to 90% as singletons. General observations from the study: Expanded clones tended on average to be more numerous among CD8+ T cells than CD4+.

The chain links TRBV10-2 to TRBJ1-1; D unresolved. The receptor was isolated from an adult with an advanced solid tumor such as melanoma, head and neck, liver or kidney cancer. Specimen: CD4+ or CD8+ T cells sorted from blood, collected in a trial of the OX40 agonist ivuxolimab. The CDR3 reads CASSEVEGWTEAFF. The CDR3, as DNA: TGCGCCAGCAGTGAAGTAGAAGGGTGGACTGAAGCTTTCTTT.